The 5 T cell receptor beta chains below come from one sample, sequenced in a study of blood T cell repertoires in COVID-19. Profiling relied on immunoSEQ multiplex PCR, and the TCRdb table lists in-frame clones only, not all of them. The sample carries tens of thousands of clones, about 89% recorded once. Sequenced: peripheral blood. The receptors stem from a man aged 60 to 69 with active or convalescent COVID-19.

This chain joins TRBV6-5 and TRBJ1-6; a weak D match, TRBD1 (6 bases). Per the germline V gene, CDR1 is MNHEY and CDR2 is SVGAGI. The CDR3 totals 16 residues. Deletions cut 2 bases from V and 9 bases from J, with 17 bases between. DNA of the CDR3: TGTGCCAGCAGTTACGGGAGTGGGGGCGCAGGTTCACCCCTCCACTTT. Translating it yields CASSYGSGGAGSPLHF.

The rearrangement links TRBV19 to TRBJ2-1; D is unresolved. The CDR3 sequence is 15 residues long. The V end was cut by 5 bases, the J end by 0 bases, with 11 bases between. From germline, CDR1 is LNHDA and CDR2 SQIVND (reference sequence). CDR3 nucleotides: TGTGCCAGTAGTCAGGCTGAAAGCTCCTACAATGAGCAGTTCTTC. Translating gives CASSQAESSYNEQFF.

This chain joins TRBV12-3 or TRBV12-4 and TRBJ2-7; TRBD1 aligns across 7 bases. Unmatched junction bases numbered 8, after V lost 6 bases and J lost 6 bases. The CDR3 loop spans 13 amino acids. The CDR3 loop reads CASSGQARGEQYF. CDR3 nucleotides: TGTGCCAGCAGCGGACAGGCCCGAGGCGAGCAGTACTTC.

The J gene is TRBJ1-5, the V gene TRBV3-1 (or the pseudogene TRBV3-2); D gene unclear. Trimming removed 1 base at V and 6 bases at J, with 4 bases between. Germline lookup yields CDR1 LGHDT and CDR2 YNNKEL (reference sequence). This CDR3 is 12 amino acids long. In DNA, the CDR3 is TGTGCCAGCAGCCAAGGGCTTCAGCCCCAGCATTTT. It specifies CASSQGLQPQHF.

The chain links TRBV24-1 to TRBJ1-5; no clear D gene. V gave up 1 base and J gave up 7 bases, with 7 bases separating them. This CDR3 has 13 residues. Germline V CDR1 and CDR2: KGHDR, SFDVKD. The CDR3 bases are TGTGCCACCAGTGATTTTCTCGGGCAGCCCCAGCATTTT. As protein: CATSDFLGQPQHF.